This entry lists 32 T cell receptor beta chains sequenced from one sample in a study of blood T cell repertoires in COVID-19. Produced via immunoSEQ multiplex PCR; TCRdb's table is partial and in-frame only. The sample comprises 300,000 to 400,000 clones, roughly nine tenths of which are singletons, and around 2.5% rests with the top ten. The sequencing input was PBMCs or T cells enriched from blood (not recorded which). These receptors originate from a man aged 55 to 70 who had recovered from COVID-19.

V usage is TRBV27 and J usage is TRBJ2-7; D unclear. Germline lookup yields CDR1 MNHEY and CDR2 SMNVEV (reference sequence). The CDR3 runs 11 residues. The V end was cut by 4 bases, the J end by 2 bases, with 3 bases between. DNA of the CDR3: TGTGCCAGCAGTTCAACCTACGAGCAGTACTTC. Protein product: CASSSTYEQYF.

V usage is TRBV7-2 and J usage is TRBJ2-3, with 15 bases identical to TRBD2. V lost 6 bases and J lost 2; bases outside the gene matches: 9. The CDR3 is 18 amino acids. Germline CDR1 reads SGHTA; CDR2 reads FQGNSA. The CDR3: CASSPWTSGGAITDTQYF. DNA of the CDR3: TGTGCCAGCAGTCCTTGGACTAGCGGGGGGGCCATCACAGATACGCAGTATTTT. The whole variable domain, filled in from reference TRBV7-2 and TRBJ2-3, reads GAGVSQSPSNKVTEKGKDVELRCDPISGHTALYWYRQSLGQGLEFLIYFQGNSAPDKSGLPSDRFSAERTGGSVSTLTIQRTQQEDSAVYLCASSPWTSGGAITDTQYFGPGTRLTVL.

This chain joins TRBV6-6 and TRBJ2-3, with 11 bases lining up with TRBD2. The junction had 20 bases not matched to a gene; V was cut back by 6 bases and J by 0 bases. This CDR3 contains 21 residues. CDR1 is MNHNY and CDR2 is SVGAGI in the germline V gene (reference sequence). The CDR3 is CASSQWRRGLAGGSSTDTQYF. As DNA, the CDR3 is TGTGCCAGCAGCCAGTGGAGAAGGGGTCTAGCGGGGGGTTCTAGCACAGATACGCAGTATTTT.

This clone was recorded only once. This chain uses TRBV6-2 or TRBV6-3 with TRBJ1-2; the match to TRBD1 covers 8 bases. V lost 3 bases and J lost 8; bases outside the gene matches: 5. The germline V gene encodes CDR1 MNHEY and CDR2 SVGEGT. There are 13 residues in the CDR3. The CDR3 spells CASSYSGGRGYTF. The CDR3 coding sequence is TGTGCCAGCAGTTATTCAGGGGGCCGGGGCTACACCTTC.

The CDR3 here is CASSEQRVGETQYF. The CDR3, as DNA: TGCGCCAGCAGTGAACAGAGGGTTGGGGAGACCCAGTACTTC. The chain couples TRBV10-2 to TRBJ2-5; possibly TRBD2 for D (5 bases). CDR1 WSHSY and CDR2 SAAADI come from the germline V gene. Trimming cost V 3 bases and J 5 bases, with 13 bases left between them. The CDR3 has 14 residues.

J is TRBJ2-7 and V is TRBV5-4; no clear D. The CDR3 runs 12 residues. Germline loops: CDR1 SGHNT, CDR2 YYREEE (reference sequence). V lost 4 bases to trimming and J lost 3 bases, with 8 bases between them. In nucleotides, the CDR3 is TGTGCCAGCAGCCTCCCGGGCTACGAGCAGTACTTC. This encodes CASSLPGYEQYF.

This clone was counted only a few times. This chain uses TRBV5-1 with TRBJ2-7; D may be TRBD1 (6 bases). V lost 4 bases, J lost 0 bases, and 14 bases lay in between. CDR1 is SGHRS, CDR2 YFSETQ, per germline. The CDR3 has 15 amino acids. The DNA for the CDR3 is TGCGCCAGCAGCGTTTTAACAGGGTACTCCTACGAGCAGTACTTC. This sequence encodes CASSVLTGYSYEQYF.

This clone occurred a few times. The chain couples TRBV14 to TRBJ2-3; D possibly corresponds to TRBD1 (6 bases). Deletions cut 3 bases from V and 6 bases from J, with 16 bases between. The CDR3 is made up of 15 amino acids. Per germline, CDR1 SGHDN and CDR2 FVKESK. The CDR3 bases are TGTGCCAGCAGCCACCCACAGGGAGTTGAGGATACGCAGTATTTT. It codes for CASSHPQGVEDTQYF.

This CDR3 is CASSWGPDLDYGYTF. The CDR3 DNA follows: TGTGCCAGCAGCTGGGGGCCGGATTTAGACTATGGCTACACCTTC. The chain joins TRBV5-5 to TRBJ1-2; possible D gene TRBD1, 6 bases. CDR3 length: 15 amino acids. Trimming cost V 3 bases and J 3 bases, with 15 bases left between them. Germline CDR1 and CDR2: SGHKS and YYEKEE (reference sequence).

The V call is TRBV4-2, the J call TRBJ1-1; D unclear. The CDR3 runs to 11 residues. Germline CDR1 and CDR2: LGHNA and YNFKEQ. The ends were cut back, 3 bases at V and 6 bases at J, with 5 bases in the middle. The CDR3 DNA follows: TGTGCCAGCAGCCACGGGGCTGAAGCTTTCTTT. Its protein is CASSHGAEAFF.

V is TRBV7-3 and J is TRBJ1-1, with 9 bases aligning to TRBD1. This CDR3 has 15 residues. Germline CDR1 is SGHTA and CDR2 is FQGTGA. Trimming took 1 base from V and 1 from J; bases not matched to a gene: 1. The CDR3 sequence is CASSLMGQGNTEAFF. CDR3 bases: TGTGCCAGCAGCTTAATGGGACAGGGGAACACTGAAGCTTTCTTT.

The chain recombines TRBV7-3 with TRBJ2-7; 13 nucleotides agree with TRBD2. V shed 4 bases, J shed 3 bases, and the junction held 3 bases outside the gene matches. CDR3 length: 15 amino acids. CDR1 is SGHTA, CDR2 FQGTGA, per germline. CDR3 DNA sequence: TGTGCCAGCAGCTCGGGACTAGCGGGACTCTACGAGCAGTACTTC. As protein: CASSSGLAGLYEQYF.

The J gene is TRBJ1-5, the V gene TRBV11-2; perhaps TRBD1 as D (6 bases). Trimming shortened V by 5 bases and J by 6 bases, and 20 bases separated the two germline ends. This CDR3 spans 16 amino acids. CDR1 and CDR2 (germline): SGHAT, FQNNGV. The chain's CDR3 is CASSTGGGVSSQPQHF. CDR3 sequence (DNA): TGTGCCAGCAGCACCGGAGGGGGGGTTAGCTCTCAGCCCCAGCATTTT.

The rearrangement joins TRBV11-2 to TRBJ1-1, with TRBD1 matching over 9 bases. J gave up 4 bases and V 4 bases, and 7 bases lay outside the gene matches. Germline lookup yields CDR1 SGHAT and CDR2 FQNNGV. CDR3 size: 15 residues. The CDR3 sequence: CASSSNNRGPTEAFF. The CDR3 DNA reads TGTGCCAGCAGCTCAAATAACAGGGGGCCCACTGAAGCTTTCTTT.

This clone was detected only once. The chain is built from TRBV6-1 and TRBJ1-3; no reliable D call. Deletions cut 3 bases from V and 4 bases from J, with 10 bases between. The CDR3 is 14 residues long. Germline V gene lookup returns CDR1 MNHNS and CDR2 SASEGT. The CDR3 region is CASSESVMGNTIYF. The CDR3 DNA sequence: TGTGCCAGCAGTGAGTCGGTAATGGGAAACACCATATATTTT.

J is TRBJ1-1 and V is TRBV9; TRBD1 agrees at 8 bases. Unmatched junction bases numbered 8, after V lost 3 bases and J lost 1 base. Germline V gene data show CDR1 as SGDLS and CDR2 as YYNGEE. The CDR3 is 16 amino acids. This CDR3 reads CASSALQGARNTEAFF. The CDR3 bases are TGTGCCAGCAGCGCCCTCCAGGGGGCGCGGAACACTGAAGCTTTCTTT.

This CDR3 is CASSDQGLAGETQYF. In DNA, the CDR3 is TGCGCCAGCAGTGACCAAGGACTAGCGGGAGAGACCCAGTACTTC. The gene calls are TRBV10-1 and TRBJ2-5; 11 nucleotides agree with TRBD2. This CDR3 is built from 15 residues. Germline assignment: CDR1 WNHNN and CDR2 SYGVQD (reference sequence). The junction had 4 bases not matched to a gene; V was cut back by 3 bases and J by 4 bases.

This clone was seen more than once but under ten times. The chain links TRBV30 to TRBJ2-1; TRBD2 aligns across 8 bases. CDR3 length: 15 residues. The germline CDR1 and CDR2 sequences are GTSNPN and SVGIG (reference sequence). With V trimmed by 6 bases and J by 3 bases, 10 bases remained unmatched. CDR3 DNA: TGTGCCTGCCGGGGGGGAAGCGGGAGCTACAATGAGCAGTTCTTC. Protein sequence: CACRGGSGSYNEQFF. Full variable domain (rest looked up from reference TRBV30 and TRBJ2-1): SQTIHQWPATLVQPVGSPLSLECTVEGTSNPNLYWYRQAAGRGLQLLFYSVGIGQISSEVPQNLSASRPQDRQFILSSKKLLLSDSGFYLCACRGGSGSYNEQFFGPGTRLTVL.

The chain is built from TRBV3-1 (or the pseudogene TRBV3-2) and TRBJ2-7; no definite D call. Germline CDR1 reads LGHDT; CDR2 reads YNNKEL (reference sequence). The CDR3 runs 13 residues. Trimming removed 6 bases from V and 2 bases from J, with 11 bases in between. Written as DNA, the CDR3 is TGTGCCAGCAGTCATCGCGAGGCCTACGAGCAGTACTTC. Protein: CASSHREAYEQYF.

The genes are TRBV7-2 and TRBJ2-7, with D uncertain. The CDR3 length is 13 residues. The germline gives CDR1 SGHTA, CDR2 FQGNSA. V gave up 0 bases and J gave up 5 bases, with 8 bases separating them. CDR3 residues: CASSLAVGHEQYF. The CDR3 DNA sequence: TGTGCCAGCAGCTTAGCGGTTGGGCACGAGCAGTACTTC.

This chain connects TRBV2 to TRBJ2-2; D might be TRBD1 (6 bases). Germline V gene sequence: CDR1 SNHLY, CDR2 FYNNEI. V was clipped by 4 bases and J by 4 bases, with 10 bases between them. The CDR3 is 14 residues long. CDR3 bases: TGTGCCAGCAGTGTGGAAGGGGGCACCGGGGAGCTGTTTTTT. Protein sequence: CASSVEGGTGELFF.

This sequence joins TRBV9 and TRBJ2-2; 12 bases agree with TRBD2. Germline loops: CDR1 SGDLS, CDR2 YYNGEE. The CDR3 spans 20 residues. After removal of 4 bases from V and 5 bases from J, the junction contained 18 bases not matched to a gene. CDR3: CASSTHRGVAGLAGTGELFF. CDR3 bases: TGTGCCAGCAGCACCCACAGGGGGGTCGCCGGACTAGCGGGAACCGGGGAGCTGTTTTTT.

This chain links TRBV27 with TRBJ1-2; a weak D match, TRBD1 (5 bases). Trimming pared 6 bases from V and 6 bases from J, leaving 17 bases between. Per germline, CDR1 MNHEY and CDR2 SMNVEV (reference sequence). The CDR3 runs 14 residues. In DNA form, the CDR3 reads TGTGCCAGCAGCCCTTCGGCGGGGCTGAATGGCTACACCTTC. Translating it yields CASSPSAGLNGYTF.

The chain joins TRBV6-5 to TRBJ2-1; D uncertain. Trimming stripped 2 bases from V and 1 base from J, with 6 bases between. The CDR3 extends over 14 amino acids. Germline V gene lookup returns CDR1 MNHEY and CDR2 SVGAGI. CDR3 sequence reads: CASSYGESYNEQFF. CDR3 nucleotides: TGTGCCAGCAGTTACGGAGAATCCTACAATGAGCAGTTCTTC.

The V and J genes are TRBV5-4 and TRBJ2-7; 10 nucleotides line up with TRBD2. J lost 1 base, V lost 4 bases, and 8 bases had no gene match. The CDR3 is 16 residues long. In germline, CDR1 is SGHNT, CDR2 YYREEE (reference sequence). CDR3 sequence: CASSPASGSSSYEQYF. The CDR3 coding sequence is TGTGCCAGCAGCCCCGCTAGCGGGAGTTCTTCCTACGAGCAGTACTTC. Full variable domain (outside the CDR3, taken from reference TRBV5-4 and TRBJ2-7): ETGVTQSPTHLIKTRGQQVTLRCSSQSGHNTVSWYQQALGQGPQFIFQYYREEENGRGNFPPRFSGLQFPNYSSELNVNALELDDSALYLCASSPASGSSSYEQYFGPGTRLTVT.

The chain's CDR3 is CASSPRQGAGYTF. CDR3 bases: TGTGCCAGCTCACCACGACAGGGGGCTGGCTACACCTTC. This chain joins TRBV18 and TRBJ1-2; 10 positions match TRBD1. V lost 1 base, J lost 7 bases, and 0 bases stayed unmatched. This CDR3 is 13 amino acids long. CDR1 is KGHSH and CDR2 is LQKENI in the germline V gene.

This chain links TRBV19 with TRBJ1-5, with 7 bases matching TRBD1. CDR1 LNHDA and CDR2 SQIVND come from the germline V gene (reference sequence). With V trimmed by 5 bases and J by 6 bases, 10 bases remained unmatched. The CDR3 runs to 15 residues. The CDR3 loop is CASSEDRAVGQPQHF. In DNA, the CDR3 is TGTGCCAGTAGTGAAGACAGGGCTGTCGGTCAGCCCCAGCATTTT.

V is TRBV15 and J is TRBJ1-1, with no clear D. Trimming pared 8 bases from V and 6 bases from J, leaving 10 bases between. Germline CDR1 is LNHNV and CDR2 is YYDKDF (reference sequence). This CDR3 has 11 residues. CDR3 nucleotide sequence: TGTGCCACCGAAGACGAGGCTGAAGCTTTCTTT. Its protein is CATEDEAEAFF.

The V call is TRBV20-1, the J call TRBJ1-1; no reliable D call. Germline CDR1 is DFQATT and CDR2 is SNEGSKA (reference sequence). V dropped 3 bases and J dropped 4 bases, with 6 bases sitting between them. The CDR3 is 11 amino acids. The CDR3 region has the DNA TGCAGTGCTAGTACGGTCACTGAAGCTTTCTTT. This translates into CSASTVTEAFF.

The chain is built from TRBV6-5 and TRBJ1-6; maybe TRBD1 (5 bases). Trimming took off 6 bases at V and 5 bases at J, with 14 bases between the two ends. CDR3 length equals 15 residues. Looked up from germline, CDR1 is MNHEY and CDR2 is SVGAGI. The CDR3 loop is CASSSRGGDNSPLHF. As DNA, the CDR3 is TGTGCCAGCAGCTCCCGGGGGGGAGATAATTCACCCCTCCACTTT.

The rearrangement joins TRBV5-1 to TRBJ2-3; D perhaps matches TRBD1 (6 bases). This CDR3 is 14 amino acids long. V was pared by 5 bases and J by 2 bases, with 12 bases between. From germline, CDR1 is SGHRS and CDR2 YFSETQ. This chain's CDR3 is CASRGAHLTDTQYF. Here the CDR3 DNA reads TGCGCCAGCAGGGGGGCCCACCTCACAGATACGCAGTATTTT.

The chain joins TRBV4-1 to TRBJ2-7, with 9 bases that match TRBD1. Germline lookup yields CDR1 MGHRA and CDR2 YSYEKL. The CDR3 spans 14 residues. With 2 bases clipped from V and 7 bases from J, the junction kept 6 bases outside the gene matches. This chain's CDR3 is CASSQRDRAEEQYF. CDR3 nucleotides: TGCGCCAGCAGCCAACGGGACAGGGCGGAAGAGCAGTACTTC.